The clone carrying this T cell receptor (beta chain) was detected a few times. Its target is not known. This CDR3 contains 14 residues. Germline V gene sequence: CDR1 SGHRS, CDR2 YFSETQ. The ends were cut back, 0 bases at V and 5 bases at J, with 11 bases in the middle. This specimen belongs to a study of T cells after yellow fever vaccination. Study context: Libraries from low-cell-number fractions were prepared with the SMART-Seq v4 Ultra Low Input RNA kit. Points from the study as a whole: The CD4 and CD8 compartments had a small share of their clonotypes in common. Most primary-vaccination clones reappeared after the booster (about 95% CD4, 88% CD8).

The authors made TCR cDNA by 5'RACE template switching, adding a universal primer site and UMIs. TCRdb passed the 5' RACE reads through MiXCR, listing each CDR3 protein once. The table has around 360,000 distinct CDR3 sequences, under 14% seen once. This specimen consisted of PBMCs, obtained on the day of the first yellow fever vaccination. This TCR came from a man aged 18 to 35 who received the YFV17D yellow fever vaccine. The chain is built from TRBV5-1 and TRBJ1-1; D unresolved. The CDR3 sequence: CASSLGQAGTEAFF. As DNA, the CDR3 is TGCGCCAGCAGCTTGGGGCAGGCGGGGACTGAAGCTTTCTTT.